This note documents a single T cell receptor beta chain sequence. The data were produced by immunoSEQ multiplex PCR, yet TCRdb's version contains in-frame clones alone and is incomplete. The data show approximately 280,000 clones, approximately 90% seen once. Trimming at V came to 7 bases and at J to 6 bases, leaving 12 bases not matched to a gene. Germline-derived CDR1 and CDR2 are ENHRY and SYGVKD. The CDR3 contains 15 residues. This sample is part of a study of blood T cell repertoires in COVID-19. This sequence originates from a woman aged 60-75 years with acute or convalescent COVID-19. The chain carries TRBV10-3 and TRBJ2-7; 10 bases map to TRBD2. Sequencing was performed on peripheral blood. CDR3 sequence reads: CAIKGGTSGAGEQYF. CDR3 bases: TGTGCCATCAAGGGCGGTACTAGCGGGGCCGGCGAGCAGTACTTC.